The clone carrying this T cell receptor (beta chain) has just a few counts. Antigen specificity is unknown. The study ran its PCR with 60 Vbeta and 13 Jbeta primers. Here immunoSEQ multiplex PCR was the method, and the copy in TCRdb shows in-frame clones only, minus some. The top ten clones hold 4% to 6% of a sample with about 140,000 clones, over 60% of them seen once. These data come from a study of cytomegalovirus exposure and HLA in healthy donors. Findings and limits, study-wide: Most TCR beta V segments were productive about 87% or about 30% of the time in an earlier analysis. Reportedly, a later analysis found an Asian-associated ancestry cluster had fewer N-insertions than the roughly 670-donor mean. As a later analysis showed, a missense DCLRE1C variant was linked to trimming of TCR beta V- and J-genes.

The CDR3 spans 15 residues. Germline CDR1 and CDR2: LNHDA and SQIVND (reference sequence). Trimming stripped 7 bases from V and 0 bases from J, with 13 bases between. Source material: PBMCs. This sequence was found in a woman aged 50 to 60 in good health and CMV-seronegative. The chain carries TRBV19 and TRBJ1-5; maybe TRBD1 (6 bases). CDR3 DNA sequence: TGTGCCAGTACCGCAAGGGACAATAGCAATCAGCCCCAGCATTTT. Protein sequence: CASTARDNSNQPQHF. Full variable domain (outside the CDR3, taken from reference TRBV19 and TRBJ1-5): DGGITQSPKYLFRKEGQNVTLSCEQNLNHDAMYWYRQDPGQGLRLIYYSQIVNDFQKGDIAEGYSVSREKKESFPLTVTSAQKNPTAFYLCASTARDNSNQPQHFGDGTRLSIL.